The T cell receptor beta chain described here comes from a study of a mutant IDH1 vaccine in newly diagnosed glioma. Whole-study context: Patients received eight vaccinations in weeks 1, 3, 5, 7, 11, 15, 19, 23.

Notes on this clone: The antigen remains undetermined.

Repertoires were generated with immunoSEQ multiplex PCR, while TCRdb's copy carries only in-frame clones and drops some. Of 45,000 to 65,000 clones in the sample, over 75% were seen once. CDR3 size: 13 residues. Germline assignment: CDR1 SGHTA and CDR2 FQGNSA. After removal of 5 bases from V and 3 bases from J, the junction contained 4 bases not matched to a gene. Sample time point: week 11, during vaccination. Vaccination comprised doses that each held 300 ug of mutant IDH1 20-mer peptide, plus topical imiquimod. New astrocytomas of WHO grade 3 or 4 that were IDH1-mutant and ATRX-lost were found in the donors.

The TCR was taken from a man in his fifties or sixties with glioma. This chain joins TRBV7-2 and TRBJ2-7; the match to TRBD1 covers 7 bases. Material: PBMCs, obtained from a glioma patient whose treatment included an IDH1 peptide vaccine. CDR3 in DNA: TGTGCCAGCAGCCCACAGGGGAACTACGAGCAGTACTTC. Its protein is CASSPQGNYEQYF.